This T cell receptor (beta chain) was observed in a study of shared clonotypes between healthy human individuals. Study findings and constraints: The donor pool, a small one, limited the genetic and exposure-history diversity represented. Larger richness was generally estimated for naive than memory subsets.

From germline, CDR1 is MGHRA and CDR2 YSYEKL. The V and J ends lost 3 bases and 3 bases respectively, with 11 bases between them. CDR3 size: 15 residues. CD8 cells classed as naive were CD45RO-negative and positively selected for CCR7, excluding terminally differentiated effector memory CD45RA+ cells. Data came from immunoSEQ multiplex PCR; TCRdb stores just in-frame clones and leaves some out. The sample holds some 2.1 million clones, over 85% seen once. On this clone: Its antigen is as yet unknown.

Sequencing was done on a sample of naive CD8+ T cells sorted from blood. The chain joins TRBV4-1 to TRBJ2-2, with D uncertain. This TCR came from a man aged 18 to 35 in good health. CDR3 sequence reads: CASSQARGDTGELFF. DNA of the CDR3: TGCGCCAGCAGCCAGGCGCGCGGCGACACCGGGGAGCTGTTTTTT.